This entry lists 12 T cell receptor beta chains sequenced from one sample in a study of blood T cell repertoires in COVID-19. Repertoires were generated with immunoSEQ multiplex PCR, while TCRdb's copy carries only in-frame clones and drops some. The table has around 56,000 clones, around 79% seen once. Sequencing was carried out using peripheral blood. The receptors were gathered from a woman aged 70-85 years with acute or convalescent COVID-19.

V usage is TRBV5-6 and J usage is TRBJ2-1, with 9 bases lining up with TRBD2. Germline CDR1 is SGHDT and CDR2 is YYEEEE. This CDR3 contains 17 residues. Trimming took 4 bases from V and 5 from J; bases not matched to a gene: 13. This CDR3 reads CASSRRRAGGGDNEQFF. In nucleotides, the CDR3 is TGTGCCAGCAGCCGCCGTAGGGCGGGCGGGGGGGACAATGAGCAGTTCTTC. The full variable domain, its missing parts supplied by reference TRBV5-6 and TRBJ2-1, is DAGVTQSPTHLIKTRGQQVTLRCSPKSGHDTVSWYQQALGQGPQFIFQYYEEEERQRGNFPDRFSGHQFPNYSSELNVNALLLGDSALYLCASSRRRAGGGDNEQFFGPGTRLTVL.

This clone was counted only a few times. V gene TRBV19 combines with J gene TRBJ1-3; 7 bases are shared with TRBD1. With 3 bases clipped from V and 3 bases from J, the junction kept 8 bases outside the gene matches. Germline CDR1 and CDR2: LNHDA and SQIVND (reference sequence). The length of the CDR3 is 16 residues. CDR3 sequence (DNA): TGTGCCAGTAGTATTCGGACAGGACTCTTTGGAAACACCATATATTTT. Its translation: CASSIRTGLFGNTIYF.

The chain carries TRBV30 and TRBJ2-7; 9 bases match TRBD1. Germline-derived CDR1 and CDR2 are GTSNPN and SVGIG (reference sequence). The CDR3 covers 16 residues. Trimming cost V 3 bases and J 2 bases; bases outside gene matches: 11. CDR3 loop: CAWSPGTGNPPYEQYF. In nucleotides, the CDR3 is TGTGCCTGGAGCCCCGGGACAGGGAACCCCCCCTACGAGCAGTACTTC.

V is TRBV11-3 and J is TRBJ2-5; D ambiguous. The CDR3 contains 14 residues. V shed 0 bases and J shed 4 bases, with 9 bases lying between them. Looked up from germline, CDR1 is SGHNT and CDR2 is YENEEA. The CDR3 bases are TGTGCCAGCAGCTTAGAAGGAACAGTAGAGACCCAGTACTTC. Its protein is CASSLEGTVETQYF.

Only one count was recorded for this clone. The J gene is TRBJ2-3, the V gene TRBV10-1, with 8 bases aligning to TRBD2. This CDR3 has 16 residues. Trimming took 3 bases from V and 2 from J; bases not matched to a gene: 7. Germline loops: CDR1 WNHNN, CDR2 SYGVQD (reference sequence). The CDR3 spells CASSDSSGRITDTQYF. The CDR3 coding sequence is TGCGCCAGCAGTGATTCTAGCGGGCGAATCACAGATACGCAGTATTTT.

The chain recombines TRBV24-1 with TRBJ2-6, with TRBD2 as a possible D gene (6 bases). V was pared by 3 bases and J by 1 base, with 9 bases between. The CDR3 has 16 amino acids. The germline V gene encodes CDR1 KGHDR and CDR2 SFDVKD. The CDR3 loop reads CATSDGGGSGANVLTF. Written as DNA, the CDR3 is TGTGCCACCAGTGATGGTGGAGGGTCTGGGGCCAACGTCCTGACTTTC.

The genes are TRBV11-2 and TRBJ1-6, with 9 bases lining up with TRBD1. CDR1 SGHAT and CDR2 FQNNGV come from the germline V gene. Trimming cost V 3 bases and J 5 bases; bases outside gene matches: 5. The CDR3 is 16 amino acids. The CDR3 DNA follows: TGTGCCAGCAGCTTCCGGGACAGGGTTGATAATTCACCCCTCCACTTT. Translated: CASSFRDRVDNSPLHF.

The rearrangement joins TRBV18 to TRBJ2-2; 14 bases match TRBD2. The CDR3 runs to 19 residues. Germline V CDR1 and CDR2: KGHSH, LQKENI. The trim removed 6 bases at V and 4 bases at J, leaving 13 bases unmatched. The DNA of the CDR3 is TGTGCCAGCTCCCCGCCGGGACTAGCGGGGGTGTCCGGCACCGGGGAGCTGTTTTTT. Encoded protein: CASSPPGLAGVSGTGELFF.

The chain couples TRBV5-5 to TRBJ2-2; possible D gene TRBD2, 5 bases. Between the trimmed V and J ends, which lost 2 bases and 5 bases, there was a span of 7 bases. This CDR3 has 13 residues. CDR1 and CDR2 from the germline V gene are SGHKS and YYEKEE (reference sequence). CDR3 DNA: TGTGCCAGCAGCTTCAGACTAACCGGGGAGCTGTTTTTT. Amino acid sequence: CASSFRLTGELFF.

The J gene is TRBJ1-2, the V gene TRBV5-4, with D possibly matching TRBD1 (6 bases). The CDR3 spans 15 residues. V gave up 4 bases and J gave up 3 bases, with 16 bases separating them. Germline CDR1 SGHNT, CDR2 YYREEE (reference sequence). Here the CDR3 DNA reads TGTGCCAGCAGCCTGGGGGCAGAGCAGTACTATGGCTACACCTTC. It is translated as CASSLGAEQYYGYTF.

This rearrangement joins TRBV5-1 to TRBJ2-7; 8 bases are shared with TRBD1. V shed 0 bases, J shed 4 bases, and the junction held 3 bases outside the gene matches. Germline values: CDR1 SGHRS, CDR2 YFSETQ. The CDR3 runs 14 residues. The DNA of the CDR3 is TGCGCCAGCAGCTTGGGCCAGGGGGCTTACGAGCAGTACTTC. Protein: CASSLGQGAYEQYF.

V usage is TRBV18 and J usage is TRBJ2-1, with 7 bases that match TRBD2. CDR1 KGHSH and CDR2 LQKENI come from the germline V gene. The J segment lost 10 bases and the V segment lost 1 base, leaving 4 bases of the junction unmatched. This CDR3 has 13 amino acids. CDR3 in DNA: TGTGCCAGCTCACCACTAGGGGAGGGAGAGCAGTTCTTC. Encoded protein: CASSPLGEGEQFF.